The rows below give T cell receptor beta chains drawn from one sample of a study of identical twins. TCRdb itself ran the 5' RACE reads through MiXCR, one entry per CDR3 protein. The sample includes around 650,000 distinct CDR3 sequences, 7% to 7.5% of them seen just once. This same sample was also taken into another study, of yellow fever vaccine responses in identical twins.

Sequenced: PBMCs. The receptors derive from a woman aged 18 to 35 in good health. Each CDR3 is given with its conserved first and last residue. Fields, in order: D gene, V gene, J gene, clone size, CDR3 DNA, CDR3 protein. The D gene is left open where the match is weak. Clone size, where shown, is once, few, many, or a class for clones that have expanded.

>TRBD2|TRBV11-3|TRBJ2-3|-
TGTGCCAGCAGCTTAGGACTAGCTGAAACAGATACGCAGTATTTT
CASSLGLAETDTQYF
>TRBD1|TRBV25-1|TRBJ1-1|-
TGTGCCAGCAGTGATTCGGGACAGATGAACACTGAAGCTTTCTTT
CASSDSGQMNTEAFF
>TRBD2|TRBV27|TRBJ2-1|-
TGTGCCAGCAGTTTAACCAGCGGGGGTAAGAATGAGCAGTTCTTC
CASSLTSGGKNEQFF
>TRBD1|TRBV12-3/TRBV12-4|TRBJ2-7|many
TGTGCCAGCAGTCCCAGGGGGATACTCTACGAGCAGTACTTC
CASSPRGILYEQYF
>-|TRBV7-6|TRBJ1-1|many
TGTGCCAGCAGCTTAAACACGAACACTGAAGCTTTCTTT
CASSLNTNTEAFF
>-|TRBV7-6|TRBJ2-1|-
TGTGCCAGCAGCCCCTCTAATGGCGGGATCCACAATGAGCAGTTCTTC
CASSPSNGGIHNEQFF
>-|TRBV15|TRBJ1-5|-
TGTGCCACTACCCGGGACTTGAGCAATCAGCCCCAGCATTTT
CATTRDLSNQPQHF
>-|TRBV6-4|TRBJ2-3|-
TGTGCCAGCTCAATAAGCACGTCTAGCACAGATACGCATTATTTT
CASSISTSSTDTHYF
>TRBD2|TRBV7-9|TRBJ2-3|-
TGTGCCAGCAGGACTGGTTCGGGGACTAGCTTATCTCAGGGGTATTTT
CASRTGSGTSLSQGYF
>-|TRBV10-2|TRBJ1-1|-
TGCGCCAGCAGTGTAAGGCCACAACTCATCAGGGGTCGGATGAACACTGAAGCTTTCTTT
CASSVRPQLIRGRMNTEAFF
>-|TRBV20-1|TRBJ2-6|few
TGCAGTGCTAGGGTGGGCGGGGCCAACGTCCTGACTTTC
CSARVGGANVLTF
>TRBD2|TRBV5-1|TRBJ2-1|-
TGCGCCAGCAGCTTGGAACGGACTAGCGGCTTGCTGGGCTCCTACAATGAGCAGTTCTTC
CASSLERTSGLLGSYNEQFF
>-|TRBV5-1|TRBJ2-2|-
TGCGCCAGCAGCTTGGAGCTAGCTAAGGGCGGGGAGCTGTTTTTT
CASSLELAKGGELFF
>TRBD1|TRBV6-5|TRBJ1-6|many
TGTGCCAGCAGTTATATCGCGACAGGGGGCAATTCACCCCTCCACTTT
CASSYIATGGNSPLHF
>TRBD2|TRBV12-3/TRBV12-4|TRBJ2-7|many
TGTGCCAGCAGTCCCCGACTAGCGGGAGTTTCCGAGCAGTACTTC
CASSPRLAGVSEQYF
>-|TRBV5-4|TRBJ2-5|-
TGTGCCAGCAGCGTCCAGGGACCCCCCCAAGAGACCCAGTACTTC
CASSVQGPPQETQYF
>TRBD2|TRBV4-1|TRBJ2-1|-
TGCGCCAGCAGCCAAGACGGTAGCGGGAGGGGCTACAATGAGCAGTTCTTC
CASSQDGSGRGYNEQFF
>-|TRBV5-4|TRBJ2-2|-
TGTGCCAGCACCGACACCACCGGGGAGCTGTTTTTT
CASTDTTGELFF
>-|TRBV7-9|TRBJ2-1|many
TGTGCCAGCAGCTTAGCATCCATGGGGATTTGGGAGCAGTTCTTC
CASSLASMGIWEQFF
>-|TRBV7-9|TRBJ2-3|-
TGTGCCCTTCACGGGGAGGTCTTAGATACGCAGTATTTT
CALHGEVLDTQYF
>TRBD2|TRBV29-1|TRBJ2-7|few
TGCAGCGTTCGGACACCGGGGGGCTCCTACGAGCAGTACTTC
CSVRTPGGSYEQYF